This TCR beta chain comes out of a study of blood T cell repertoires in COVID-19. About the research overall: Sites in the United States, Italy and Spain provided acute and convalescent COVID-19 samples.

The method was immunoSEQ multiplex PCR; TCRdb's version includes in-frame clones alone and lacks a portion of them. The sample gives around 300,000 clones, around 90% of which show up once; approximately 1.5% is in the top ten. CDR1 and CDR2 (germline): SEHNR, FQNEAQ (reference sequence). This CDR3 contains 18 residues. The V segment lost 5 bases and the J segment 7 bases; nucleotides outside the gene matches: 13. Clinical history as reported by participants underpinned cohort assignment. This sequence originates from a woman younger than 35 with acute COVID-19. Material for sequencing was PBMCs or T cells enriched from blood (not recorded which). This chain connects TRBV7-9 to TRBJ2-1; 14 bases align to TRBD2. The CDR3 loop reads CASSRTATSGRAFNEQFF. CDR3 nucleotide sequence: TGTGCCAGCAGCCGAACCGCGACTAGCGGGAGGGCCTTTAATGAGCAGTTCTTC.